This T cell receptor (beta chain) was captured by sequencing in a study of persistence of HIV-infected CD4 T cells. Study-level background: The sample holds CD4+ T cells responsive to CMV or HIV-1 Gag. Study findings and constraints: TCRbeta richness was lower in CMV- and Gag-responding cells than in anti-CD3/anti-CD28-responding cells.

Sequencing used immunoSEQ version 4 in survey mode. Template was genomic DNA at 8 to 10 ng/uL, with up to roughly 1 ug used per sample. Assay: immunoSEQ multiplex PCR; the TCRdb copy retains only in-frame clones and omits some. The sample yields under 60,000 clones, over 70% seen once. To note about this clone: Its antigen is unknown.

The CDR3 extends over 15 amino acids. Germline loops: CDR1 ENHRY, CDR2 SYGVKD. The junction had 8 bases not matched to a gene; V was cut back by 4 bases and J by 3 bases. Lysates of CMV-infected fibroblasts at 10 ug/mL stimulated these cells. CD40L-negative CD69-negative CD45RO-high memory CD4+ T cells were sorted as populations depleted of antigen-responding cells. The V and J genes are TRBV10-3 and TRBJ2-5, with 7 positions matching TRBD1. The source was CD4+ T cells sorted from PBMCs after approximately 18-hour stimulation, collected from a patient who received antiretroviral therapy. This TCR was sampled from an adult man with HIV who was CMV-seropositive. CDR3 residues: CAISGQTGLKETQYF. The CDR3 DNA sequence: TGTGCCATCAGTGGCCAGACAGGGCTGAAAGAGACCCAGTACTTC.